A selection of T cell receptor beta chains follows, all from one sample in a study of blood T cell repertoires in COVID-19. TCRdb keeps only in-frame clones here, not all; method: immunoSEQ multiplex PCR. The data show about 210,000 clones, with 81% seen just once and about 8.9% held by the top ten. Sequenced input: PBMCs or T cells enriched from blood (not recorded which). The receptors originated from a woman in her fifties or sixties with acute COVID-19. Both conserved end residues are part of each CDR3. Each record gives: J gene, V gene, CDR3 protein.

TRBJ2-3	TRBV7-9	CASSLAHGVSADTQYF
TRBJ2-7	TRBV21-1	CAIHGGQGYYEQYF
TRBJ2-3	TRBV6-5	CASSPRYGSTDTQYF
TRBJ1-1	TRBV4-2	CASSHDRGTEAFF
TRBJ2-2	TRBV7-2	CASSLRDTFNTGELFF
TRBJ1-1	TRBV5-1	CASSLAPQGNTEAFF
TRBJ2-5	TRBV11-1	CASSRTRGPQETQYF
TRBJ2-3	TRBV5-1	CASSFSSGTTDTQYF
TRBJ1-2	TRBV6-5	CASTPGDRSYGYTF
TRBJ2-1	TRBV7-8	CASSLGKTGKAVENEQFF